The rows below give T cell receptor beta chains drawn from one sample of a study of blood T cells in healthy people across ages. From the 5' RACE reads, TCRdb called clonotypes with MiXCR, one entry per CDR3 protein. In the table there are fewer than 1,200,000 distinct CDR3 sequences, about 25% of which are singletons. Another study also made use of these data, one on T cells of mothers and their children.

Sequencing used blood. These receptors were taken from a girl aged 2 to 10 in good health. CDR3s include the opening cysteine and the closing phenylalanine or tryptophan. Fields, in order: clone size, J gene, D gene, V gene, CDR3 protein, CDR3 DNA. The D gene is left open where the match is weak. Rows may omit the clone size; those that give it use once, few, many or a size class.

.,TRBJ2-1,TRBD1,TRBV29-1,CSVKGPGQAINEQFF,TGCAGCGTTAAAGGACCGGGACAGGCTATTAATGAGCAGTTCTTC
few,TRBJ2-5,TRBD1,TRBV3-1,CASSLGTGDETQYF,TGTGCCAGCAGCCTAGGGACAGGGGATGAGACCCAGTACTTC
few,TRBJ1-3,.,TRBV9,CASSVGGGTGNTIYF,TGTGCCAGCAGCGTAGGAGGGGGAACTGGAAACACCATATATTTT
.,TRBJ1-4,.,TRBV4-1,CASSSQDGLGEKLFF,TGCGCCAGCAGCTCGCAAGACGGGTTGGGTGAAAAACTGTTTTTT
many,TRBJ1-4,.,TRBV9,CASSGRTEKLFF,TGTGCCAGCAGCGGACGAACCGAAAAACTGTTTTTT
.,TRBJ2-5,TRBD1,TRBV7-3,CASSPMGQGMGETQYF,TGTGCCAGCAGCCCCATGGGACAGGGGATGGGAGAGACCCAGTACTTC
.,TRBJ1-2,.,TRBV7-2,CASSEDRPDGYTF,TGTGCCAGCAGCGAAGACAGGCCCGATGGCTACACCTTC
.,TRBJ2-5,.,TRBV12-3/TRBV12-4,CASSLIGRKETQYF,TGTGCCAGCAGTTTAATAGGCAGGAAAGAGACCCAGTACTTC
.,TRBJ2-4,.,TRBV11-3,CASSLDQQGYIQYF,TGTGCCAGCAGCTTAGATCAACAGGGATACATTCAGTACTTC
few,TRBJ2-2,.,TRBV10-1,CASSVRQINGELFF,TGCGCCAGCAGTGTGCGACAGATCAACGGGGAGCTGTTTTTT
few,TRBJ2-1,.,TRBV15,CATSRELTASYNEQFF,TGTGCCACCAGCAGAGAACTGACAGCTTCCTACAATGAGCAGTTCTTC
once,TRBJ2-7,.,TRBV12-5,CASGDDQGLSYEQYF,TGTGCTAGTGGCGACGACCAGGGGCTTTCCTACGAGCAGTACTTC
.,TRBJ1-1,.,TRBV29-1,CSVVMRMMTEAFF,TGCAGCGTTGTGATGAGGATGATGACTGAAGCTTTCTTT
.,TRBJ1-5,.,TRBV7-9,CASSLNPEEGDQPQHF,TGTGCCAGCAGCTTAAACCCGGAGGAAGGGGATCAGCCCCAGCATTTT
.,TRBJ1-1,TRBD1,TRBV5-1,CASSSNRGGEAFF,TGCGCCAGCAGCTCAAACAGGGGTGGCGAAGCTTTCTTT
.,TRBJ2-5,.,TRBV20-1,CSASRGSETQYF,TGCAGTGCTAGTAGGGGATCCGAGACCCAGTACTTC
few,TRBJ1-4,.,TRBV28,CASLTGNGEKLFF,TGTGCCAGCCTCACAGGGAACGGTGAAAAACTGTTTTTT
.,TRBJ2-1,.,TRBV28,CASSLQGRNSYNEQFF,TGTGCCAGCAGTTTACAGGGGCGTAACTCCTACAATGAGCAGTTCTTC
few,TRBJ1-6,.,TRBV7-9,CASTQGQEDILDNSPLHF,TGTGCCAGCACACAAGGACAAGAGGATATTTTGGATAATTCACCCCTCCACTTT
few,TRBJ1-1,.,TRBV6-6,CASSSTADTEAFF,TGTGCCAGCAGTTCTACCGCCGACACTGAAGCTTTCTTT
many,TRBJ2-3,.,TRBV7-9,CASTDTQYF,TGTGCCAGCACAGATACGCAGTATTTT
few,TRBJ1-4,.,TRBV4-1,CASSLVPATTNEKLFF,TGCGCCAGCAGCCTAGTCCCAGCGACGACTAATGAAAAACTGTTTTTT
.,TRBJ2-4,TRBD2,TRBV29-1,CSVSGLAGTKNIQYF,TGCAGCGTCTCCGGACTAGCGGGCACCAAAAACATTCAGTACTTC
.,TRBJ2-5,TRBD2,TRBV7-2,CASTIHLAGFQETQYF,TGTGCCAGCACCATCCACCTAGCGGGGTTCCAAGAGACCCAGTACTTC
.,TRBJ2-7,TRBD2,TRBV6-5,CASSPRNLAGASYEQYF,TGTGCCAGCAGTCCTCGTAATCTAGCGGGCGCCTCCTACGAGCAGTACTTC
.,TRBJ1-4,.,TRBV2,CASSEAPDIQELFF,TGTGCCAGCAGTGAAGCGCCGGATATCCAGGAACTGTTTTTT
.,TRBJ2-1,TRBD1,TRBV10-3,CAITTGETGKSEQCF,TGTGCCATCACCACTGGGGAGACAGGGAAAAGCGAGCAGTGCTTC
.,TRBJ2-6,.,TRBV28,CASSSQSSGANVLTF,TGTGCCAGCAGCTCACAGAGTTCTGGGGCCAACGTCCTGACTTTC